Each of the 6 T cell receptor beta chains below was sequenced from the same sample in a study of early stage breast cancer tumors. Here immunoSEQ multiplex PCR was the method, and the copy in TCRdb shows in-frame clones only, minus some. The sample shows about 3,300 clones, 64% of them seen only once. The sequenced material came from breast tumor tissue. These receptors were collected from a person aged 40-50 years with breast cancer.

The chain uses TRBV19 and TRBJ2-3; 9 positions agree with TRBD2. CDR1 and CDR2 (germline): LNHDA, SQIVND (reference sequence). Trimming took 0 bases from V and 0 from J; bases not matched to a gene: 4. The length of the CDR3 is 17 residues. The chain's CDR3 is CASSIDRLAVSTDTQYF. CDR3 bases: TGTGCCAGTAGTATAGATCGACTAGCGGTGAGCACAGATACGCAGTATTTT. Supplemented by reference TRBV19 and TRBJ2-3, the full variable domain reads DGGITQSPKYLFRKEGQNVTLSCEQNLNHDAMYWYRQDPGQGLRLIYYSQIVNDFQKGDIAEGYSVSREKKESFPLTVTSAQKNPTAFYLCASSIDRLAVSTDTQYFGPGTRLTVL.

This clone appeared once. The CDR3 DNA is TGTGCCAGTAGTATAGATCCGGGGCAGTACACTGAAGCTTTCTTT. Its translation is CASSIDPGQYTEAFF. The chain couples TRBV19 to TRBJ1-1; D is possibly TRBD1 (5 bases). Germline CDR1 and CDR2: LNHDA and SQIVND (reference sequence). CDR3 length: 15 residues. The V end was cut by 0 bases, the J end by 3 bases, with 11 bases between.

This clone was counted once. V and J are TRBV5-1 and TRBJ2-7; TRBD1 aligns across 7 bases. Trimming cost V 2 bases and J 0 bases; bases outside gene matches: 5. This CDR3 is 15 amino acids long. Germline V lookup: CDR1 SGHRS, CDR2 YFSETQ. For the CDR3, the DNA is TGCGCCAGCAGCTTACAGGGGATTGGCTCCTACGAGCAGTACTTC. Its protein product is CASSLQGIGSYEQYF.

The chain is built from TRBV5-1 and TRBJ2-1; 9 nucleotides align to TRBD2. The CDR3 spans 16 residues. V was clipped by 0 bases and J by 10 bases; unmatched bases: 11. Germline-derived CDR1 and CDR2 are SGHRS and YFSETQ. The CDR3: CASSLAGTSSMGEQFF. CDR3 nucleotide sequence: TGCGCCAGCAGCTTGGCGGGGACTAGCTCTATGGGAGAGCAGTTCTTC.

The V call is TRBV9, the J call TRBJ2-1, with 11 nucleotides matching TRBD2. Germline V CDR1 and CDR2: SGDLS, YYNGEE. Trimming removed 0 bases from V and 7 bases from J; junction bases left unmatched: 6. CDR3 length equals 16 residues. The CDR3 DNA sequence: TGTGCCAGCAGCGTAGGGAGTAGCGGGAGGGGGAATGAGCAGTTCTTC. Protein product: CASSVGSSGRGNEQFF.

V is TRBV6-1 and J is TRBJ1-1; 9 bases are a match to TRBD1. V was clipped by 10 bases and J by 2 bases; unmatched bases: 11. The CDR3 covers 15 residues. Germline values: CDR1 MNHNS, CDR2 SASEGT. The CDR3 DNA reads as TGTGCCAACCTCCCGAGGGGACAGGGTAACACTGAAGCTTTCTTT. Translation: CANLPRGQGNTEAFF.